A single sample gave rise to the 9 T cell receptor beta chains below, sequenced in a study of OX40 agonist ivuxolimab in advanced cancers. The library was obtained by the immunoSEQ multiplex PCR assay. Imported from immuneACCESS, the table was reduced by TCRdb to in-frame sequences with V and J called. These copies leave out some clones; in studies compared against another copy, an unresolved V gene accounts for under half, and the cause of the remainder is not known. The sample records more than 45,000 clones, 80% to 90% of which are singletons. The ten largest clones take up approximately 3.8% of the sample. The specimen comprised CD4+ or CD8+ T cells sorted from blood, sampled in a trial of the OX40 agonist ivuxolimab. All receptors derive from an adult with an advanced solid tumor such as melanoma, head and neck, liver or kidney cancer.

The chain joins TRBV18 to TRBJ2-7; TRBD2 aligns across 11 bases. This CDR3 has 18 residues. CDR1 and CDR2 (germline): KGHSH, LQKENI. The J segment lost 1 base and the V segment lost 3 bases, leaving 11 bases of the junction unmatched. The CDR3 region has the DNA TGTGCCAGCTCACCGGTCGGGACTAGCGGTCCCATATCCTACGAGCAGTACTTC. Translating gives CASSPVGTSGPISYEQYF.

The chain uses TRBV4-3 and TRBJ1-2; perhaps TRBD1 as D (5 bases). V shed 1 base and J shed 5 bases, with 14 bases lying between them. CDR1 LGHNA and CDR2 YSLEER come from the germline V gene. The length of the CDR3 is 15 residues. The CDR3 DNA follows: TGCGCCAGCAGCCAAGCTCAGGGCGACGTTTATGGCTACACCTTC. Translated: CASSQAQGDVYGYTF.

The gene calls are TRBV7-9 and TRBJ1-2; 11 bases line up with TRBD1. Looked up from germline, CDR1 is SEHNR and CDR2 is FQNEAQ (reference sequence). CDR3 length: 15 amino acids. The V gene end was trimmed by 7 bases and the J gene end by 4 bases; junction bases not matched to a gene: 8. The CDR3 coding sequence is TGTGCCAGCACCACCGGCGGGACAGGGGGCTATGGCTACACCTTC. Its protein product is CASTTGGTGGYGYTF.

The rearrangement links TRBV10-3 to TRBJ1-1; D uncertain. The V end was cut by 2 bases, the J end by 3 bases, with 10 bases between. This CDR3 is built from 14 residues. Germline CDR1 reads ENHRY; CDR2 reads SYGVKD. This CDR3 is CAISENHFDTEAFF. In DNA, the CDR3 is TGTGCCATCAGTGAGAATCATTTCGACACTGAAGCTTTCTTT.

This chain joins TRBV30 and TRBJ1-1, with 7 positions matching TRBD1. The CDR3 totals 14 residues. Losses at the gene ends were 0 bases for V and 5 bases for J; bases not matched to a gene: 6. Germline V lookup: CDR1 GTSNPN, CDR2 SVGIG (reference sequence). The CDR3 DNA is TGTGCCTGGAGTGTCCAGGCAGGGGGGACTGAAGCTTTCTTT. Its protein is CAWSVQAGGTEAFF.

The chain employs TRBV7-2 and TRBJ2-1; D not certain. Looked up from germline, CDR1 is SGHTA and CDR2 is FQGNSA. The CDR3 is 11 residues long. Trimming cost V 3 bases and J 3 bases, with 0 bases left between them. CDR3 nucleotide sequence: TGTGCCAGCAGCTTCTACAATGAGCAGTTCTTC. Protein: CASSFYNEQFF.

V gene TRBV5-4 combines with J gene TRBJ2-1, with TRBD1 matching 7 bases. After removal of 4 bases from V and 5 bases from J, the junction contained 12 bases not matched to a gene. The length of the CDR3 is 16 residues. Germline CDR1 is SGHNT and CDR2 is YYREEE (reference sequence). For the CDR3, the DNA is TGTGCCAGCAGCCGAATGACCGACAGGGACCACAATGAGCAGTTCTTC. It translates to CASSRMTDRDHNEQFF.

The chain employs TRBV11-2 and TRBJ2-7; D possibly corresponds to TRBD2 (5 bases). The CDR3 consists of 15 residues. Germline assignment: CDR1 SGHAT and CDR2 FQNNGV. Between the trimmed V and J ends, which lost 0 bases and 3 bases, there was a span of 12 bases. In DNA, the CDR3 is TGTGCCAGCAGCTTAGAGTCCGGCGGGTACTACGAGCAGTACTTC. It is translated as CASSLESGGYYEQYF. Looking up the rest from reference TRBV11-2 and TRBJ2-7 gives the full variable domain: EAGVAQSPRYKIIEKRQSVAFWCNPISGHATLYWYQQILGQGPKLLIQFQNNGVVDDSQLPKDRFSAERLKGVDSTLKIQPAKLEDSAVYLCASSLESGGYYEQYFGPGTRLTVT.

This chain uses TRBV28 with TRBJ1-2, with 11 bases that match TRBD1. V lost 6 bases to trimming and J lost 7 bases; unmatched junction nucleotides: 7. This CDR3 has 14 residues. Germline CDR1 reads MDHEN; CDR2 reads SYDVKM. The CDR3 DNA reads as TGTGCCAGCAGGAACCCTGGGACAGGGGGTGGCTACACCTTC. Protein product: CASRNPGTGGGYTF.